This T cell receptor (beta chain) stems from a study of cytomegalovirus exposure and HLA in healthy donors (dated by TCRdb to 2016 to 2017). Notes on the research overall: According to an earlier analysis of around 600 of the donors, 150 million to 200 million T cells yielded 117 million unique TCR beta sequences and around 300 Gb of sequence data. High-throughput TCR immunosequencing, statistical association of individual TCRs with disease status, and machine learning were combined to predict cytomegalovirus infection status. The study used immunosequencing to profile the T cell repertoires of about 670 subjects and linked those repertoires to cytomegalovirus serostatus. In addition to the first cohort of 500 to 850 subjects, a separate validation cohort of 120 different subjects was used. Among about 400 genotyped donors of the cohort, an average of about 220,000 unique TCR beta nucleotide sequences was sequenced per donor, of which approximately 18% were non-productive. The aim of the study was to test whether cataloging public T cell receptors could identify signatures of past pathogen exposure. The genetic ancestry cluster associated with self-reported Caucasian donors included about 81% of the roughly 400 genotyped donors. To decide whether each TCR beta V gene segment behaved as functional or pseudogenic, an earlier analysis of some 600 of the donors relied on high-throughput TCR beta sequencing. Every repertoire in the discovery cohort had been generated on one and the same sequencing platform. Class I and class II HLA loci were covered by the typing at four-digit resolution. A later genetic analysis took genome-wide SNP genotypes for about 55% of the 666 donors and used that subset as a discovery cohort. Donor age, sex, ethnicity and CMV serostatus were compiled alongside the repertoire data. Four or five DR-DQ haplotypes were treated as single units for association and clustering because of strong linkage in the cohort. An early release covering roughly 600 HLA-typed donors comprised approximately 300 gigabases of sequencing data and tens of millions of unique TCR sequences. Typing coverage differed by locus: A, B, C, DRB1 and DQB1 were typed in roughly 629-640 donors, DQA1 in about 510, DPA1 in approximately 600, and DPB1 in just under 490. In a later analysis, previously published TCR beta repertoires from 666 donors were re-analyzed and high-resolution HLA genotyping was added so that TCR occurrence patterns could be studied. In the later analysis, no new phenotypic data were used to find candidate immune exposures; instead, reliance was placed on TCR beta sequences and their occurrence across donors. Findings and caveats that apply to the study as a whole: A group of highly shared sequence variants was considered likely to be a technical artifact of the sequencing pipeline. The 87-base-pair reads could not distinguish some IMGT-functional V segments, including TRBV6-2 and TRBV6-3, so those segments were excluded. Across donors, most TCR sequences were observed very rarely, whereas some public TCRs were present in many individuals. A later analysis reported that several top co-occurrence clusters appeared linked to parvovirus B19, influenza, CMV and Epstein-Barr virus. Presence/absence analyses assumed roughly uniform sequencing depth across donors, an assumption that may not hold. A later analysis found that HLA-associated TCR beta chains were more clonally expanded and had lower generation probabilities than equally common non-associated chains. V-gene and J-gene trimming of TCR beta chains was associated with a missense DCLRE1C variant in a later genetic analysis, and the association was replicated in an independent cohort. In a later analysis, TCR association rates were found to vary across HLA loci, with the most associated TCRs seen for DRB1 alleles and the fewest for HLA-C alleles. Only TCR beta chains were sequenced in this cohort, and the absence of alpha or paired-chain data limited detectable features. The authors suggested that the approach could potentially be extended to other disease states and immunological phenotypes. The classifier was reported to diagnose cytomegalovirus status with high specificity and sensitivity in both the original cohort and the validation cohort. Linkage disequilibrium might explain the correlated functional status among segregating V segments, but an unknown experimental factor could not be ruled out. A further reported finding was that TCR beta sequences accurately predicted the HLA-A and HLA-B alleles for most subjects in the first cohort. A later genetic analysis reported fewer N-insertions in productive TCRs among donors in an Asian-associated ancestry cluster than the roughly 700-donor mean. Broadly in line with IMGT annotations, most TCR beta V segments showed up in productive rearrangements about 87% or about 30% of the time in an earlier analysis of under 700 of the donors. Because HLA typing was unavailable for some donors at each locus, only the typed subset was used in association tests. In a later analysis, around 17,000 TCR beta sequences were associated with specific HLA alleles at a false discovery rate of 0.05. Assigning TCR associations to individual alleles was difficult when HLA alleles, especially DR and DQ, strongly co-occurred. Three of the identified cytomegalovirus-associated TCR beta chains were confirmed in vitro to be specific for cytomegalovirus antigens. Immune exposure information for the cohort was limited to CMV serostatus. Most CMV-associated TCR beta chains appeared to be HLA-restricted in a later analysis, and the HLA associations seemed to be driven largely by CMV exposure. The study gave a list of roughly 150 TCR beta chains associated with cytomegalovirus. The earlier analysis of about 600 of the donors excluded roughly 17 rarely observed V segments, including chromosome 9 orphons, because counts were too low.

The receptor library was made with the immunoSEQ multiplex PCR assay. For the multiplex PCR, a mixture combining 60 forward primers for TCR Vbeta segments and 13 reverse primers for TCR Jbeta segments was used. Amplification of the CDR3 region of rearranged TCR beta genes was performed with a multiplex PCR assay on genomic DNA. On the Illumina HiSeq System, the amplified TCR beta libraries were sequenced as 87-base-pair reads. For the original study's pipeline: Across the 500 to 850 repertoires, a later analysis counted approximately 75 million unique TCR beta chains, around 11 million of which were shared by at least two donors. Raw reads were error-corrected and collapsed into unique sequences with a nearest-neighbor algorithm that merged closely related sequences to remove PCR and sequencing errors. Alignment of CDR3 sequences to IMGT reference sequences was used to assign V, D and J gene segments. For a sequence to be retained, at least a six-nucleotide match to both a V gene segment and a J gene segment was required. Rearrangements were classified as productive when the CDR3 lacked stop codons and remained in frame with V and J, and all other rearrangements were classified as non-productive. CDR3 was defined according to IMGT convention as the region running from the second conserved V-encoded cysteine to the conserved J-encoded phenylalanine. In an earlier analysis of more than 550 of the donors, sequences lacking an unambiguous match to a single V gene segment were excluded. An earlier analysis of a few hundred of the donors called V segments functional above 56.7% productive rearrangements and segregating when the between-donor standard deviation exceeded 5%. A statistical classification framework was built to diagnose cytomegalovirus status from the catalog of TCR beta chain sequences. V and J gene assignment, in a later analysis, came from comparing TCR nucleotide sequences with IMGT/GENE-DB human TR gene sequences. A later analysis assigned CDR3 sequences and most-parsimonious VDJ recombination scenarios with the TCRdist pipeline. In a later analysis, every TCR beta chain was defined by the combination of its CDR3 amino acid sequence and its V-gene family, and reads without a unique V-gene family were dropped. To address suspected cross-contamination and a sequencing artifact, a later analysis removed around 590 highly shared, low-generation-probability nucleotide sequences. For each public chain, a later analysis derived a clonal expansion index from normalized ranks of inferred template counts within each repertoire. In a later analysis, generation probabilities were computed using a VDJ recombination model fitted to out-of-frame rearrangements, and the results were checked against IGoR. A later analysis scored TCR-TCR, TCR-HLA and TCR-CMV co-occurrence with hypergeometric tests, applying a repertoire-size bias correction to TCR pairs. A later analysis estimated false discovery rates by permuting HLA or CMV assignments 20 times. In a later analysis, co-occurring TCRs were grouped with DBSCAN, and TCRdist sequence similarity was added when clustering was performed within HLA-allele-positive subsets. Repertoires with fewer than 30,000 or more than 120,000 public chains, plus five repertoires with anomalous nucleotide sharing, were excluded from co-occurrence clustering. Held by TCRdb, this immuneACCESS table contains in-frame sequences only and omits some clones. Under half of the omission traces to an unresolved V gene where checked; the cause of the rest is unknown. V and J calls and clone size come straight from that table; D and trimming were deduced from the DNA. The sample has 160,000 or so clones on record, approximately 70% of them singletons. Jointly, the top ten make up approximately 4.4% of the sample.

Relative to germline, V is missing 5 bases and J is missing 7 bases, with 7 bases of the junction outside any gene match. CDR1 and CDR2 are drawn from the germline V gene: MNHNS, SASEGT. The CDR3 has 13 amino acids, counting the end cysteine and valine. Here the CDR3 DNA is all that survives: 39 bases in frame from base 1. On this clone: The target of this receptor is not known. Per-base quality was not reported, and no clone a single base away is much larger than it.

The cohort was made up of about 670 healthy bone marrow donors. At the time of sampling, every cohort member was nominally healthy, though immune exposures that went unrecorded were likely present. The donor tested CMV seropositive, placing the donor among the 290 or so seropositive members of the cohort. Each donor provided a peripheral blood sample, and peripheral blood mononuclear cells were used for TCR beta sequencing. The Qiagen DNeasy Blood Extraction Kit was used to extract genomic DNA from the blood cell samples. Sequences were obtained from PBMCs. The clonotype comes from a man aged 18 to 29 in good health and CMV-seropositive. Rearrangement joined TRBV6-1 to TRBJ2-7, with TRBD1 matching 8 junction bases. Here the CDR3 is given as CASSLRQGTEQYV. The DNA is as follows: TGTGCCAGCAGTCTCCGACAGGGGACAGAGCAGTACGTC.